This T cell receptor beta chain was found in a study of siplizumab effects on memory and regulatory T cells. Across the study: Mixed lymphocyte reactions ran in pairs, with siplizumab at 0.95 to 1 ug/mL or without drug.

Worth noting for this clone: Antigen: not known.

The germline V gene encodes CDR1 SGHTA and CDR2 FQGNSA. This CDR3 is built from 15 residues. V was shortened by 7 bases and J by 2 bases, with 17 bases between the two germline ends. As described, mixed lymphocyte reaction cells underwent coculture at 37°C for a duration of 6 to 7 days. Data came from immunoSEQ multiplex PCR; TCRdb stores just in-frame clones and leaves some out. The sample has approximately 9,700 clones; around 45% are singletons. Findings and caveats of the study: Unstimulated subsets contained matches for only a minor fraction of alloreactive clones. Under siplizumab, alloreactive sequences traced to unstimulated CD4+ memory cells were significantly reduced.

The rearrangement joins TRBV7-2 to TRBJ1-2; maybe TRBD1 (6 bases). Material: CFSE-low (dividing) CD4+ T cells sorted from an allogeneic mixed lymphocyte reaction. The receptor was isolated from a human donor in good health; the cells came from an allogeneic mixed lymphocyte reaction. In nucleotides, the CDR3 is TGTGCCAGCAAGAAACAGGGCAACCCCAACTATGGCTACACCTTC. Translated: CASKKQGNPNYGYTF.